The clone carrying this T cell receptor (beta chain) turned up a few times. PCR or immunohistochemistry showed mismatch repair deficiency in every enrolled patient. TCRs were sequenced from a few patients responding to pembrolizumab. The sample comes from a study of PD-1 blockade in mismatch repair-deficient tumors. The germline V gene encodes CDR1 MGHRA and CDR2 YSYEKL. This CDR3 comprises 12 residues. V was shortened by 4 bases and J by 4 bases, with 8 bases between the two germline ends. The repertoire was sequenced with immunoSEQ multiplex PCR; TCRdb's copy has only in-frame clones and lacks some. The table lists about 49,000 clones, over 75% of them singletons.

The origin of this receptor is an adult with mismatch repair-deficient cancer. The chain combines TRBV4-1 with TRBJ2-7; D unresolved. Sequencing was performed on PBMCs, taken before pembrolizumab treatment. The DNA of the CDR3 is TGCGCCAGCAGCCTCGACTTGTACGAGCAGTACTTC. It yields the protein CASSLDLYEQYF.